These 26 T cell receptor beta chains were sequenced from one sample in a study of blood T cell repertoires in COVID-19. The method was immunoSEQ multiplex PCR; TCRdb's version includes in-frame clones alone and lacks a portion of them. This sample has 180,000 or so clones; 70% to 90% occur once, and the top ten carry under 4.5%. Source material: peripheral blood. These receptors came from a woman in her twenties or thirties with acute or convalescent COVID-19.

A single count supports this clone. The chain has TRBV29-1 and TRBJ1-3; 7 bases are a match to TRBD1. The CDR3 has 15 amino acids. CDR1 is SQVTM, CDR2 ANQGSEA, per germline. V dropped 5 bases and J dropped 0; count of bases not matched to a gene: 7. This CDR3 reads CSVQDRRHSGNTIYF. In nucleotides, the CDR3 is TGCAGCGTTCAGGACAGGCGGCACTCTGGAAACACCATATATTTT.

This clone was seen once. The chain combines TRBV11-3 with TRBJ2-1, with 11 positions matching TRBD2. V shed 6 bases and J 1 base; nucleotides not matched to a gene: 11. The CDR3 has 18 amino acids. Germline values: CDR1 SGHNT, CDR2 YENEEA. This CDR3 is CASSRNLAGGGSYNEQFF. The CDR3 coding sequence is TGTGCCAGCAGTCGTAATCTAGCGGGAGGTGGGTCCTACAATGAGCAGTTCTTC.

V usage is TRBV10-2 and J usage is TRBJ1-5; perhaps TRBD1 as D (5 bases). The CDR3 loop spans 12 amino acids. Germline CDR1 reads WSHSY; CDR2 reads SAAADI. The ends were cut back, 6 bases at V and 7 bases at J, with 10 bases in the middle. CDR3 residues: CASSPGGQPQHF. The CDR3 DNA sequence: TGCGCCAGCAGCCCGGGGGGACAGCCCCAGCATTTT.

The CDR3 nucleotides read TGCAGCGTTGTTGAGATTGCAACTAATGAAAAACTGTTTTTT. Its protein product is CSVVEIATNEKLFF. The V and J genes are TRBV29-1 and TRBJ1-4; D unclear. In germline, CDR1 is SQVTM, CDR2 ANQGSEA. V was shortened by 4 bases and J by 0 bases, with 9 bases between the two germline ends. The CDR3 loop spans 14 amino acids.

J is TRBJ2-7 and V is TRBV5-1, with D tentatively TRBD2 (6 bases). Germline CDR1 is SGHRS and CDR2 is YFSETQ. This CDR3 spans 16 amino acids. Trimming took off 4 bases at V and 0 bases at J, with 17 bases between the two ends. CDR3 sequence reads: CASSPAVDGSSYEQYF. For the CDR3, the DNA is TGCGCCAGCAGCCCGGCGGTGGACGGGAGCTCCTACGAGCAGTACTTC.

This clone was observed a handful of times. V gene TRBV28 combines with J gene TRBJ1-4; no firm D call. Deletions cut 9 bases from V and 5 bases from J, with 10 bases between. The CDR3 covers 12 residues. Germline lookup yields CDR1 MDHEN and CDR2 SYDVKM. The CDR3 nucleotides read TGTGCCAGTGGAGGGAAAAATGAAAAACTGTTTTTT. Translated, it gives CASGGKNEKLFF.

The J gene is TRBJ2-1, the V gene TRBV7-8, with TRBD2 matching over 13 bases. The J segment lost 7 bases and the V segment lost 6 bases, leaving 6 bases of the junction unmatched. CDR3 length: 15 residues. Looked up from germline, CDR1 is SGHVS and CDR2 is FQNEAQ. This CDR3 is CASRSLAGGGNEQFF. CDR3 nucleotides: TGTGCCAGCAGATCACTAGCGGGAGGGGGGAATGAGCAGTTCTTC.

This clone was found a few times. CDR3 bases: TGTGCCAGCACTACGAAAGTCACTAGCACAGATACGCAGTATTTT. It is translated as CASTTKVTSTDTQYF. This chain joins TRBV2 and TRBJ2-3; D gene ambiguous. The CDR3 is 15 residues long. Germline V CDR1 and CDR2: SNHLY, FYNNEI. Trimming removed 7 bases from V and 0 bases from J, with 14 bases in between.

The V call is TRBV3-1 (or the pseudogene TRBV3-2), the J call TRBJ1-3; D possibly corresponds to TRBD1 (5 bases). This CDR3 region has 15 residues. The germline V gene encodes CDR1 LGHDT and CDR2 YNNKEL (reference sequence). V dropped 4 bases and J dropped 0 bases, with 10 bases sitting between them. The CDR3: CASSLSGDSGNTIYF. CDR3 bases: TGTGCCAGCAGCCTTTCGGGGGACTCTGGAAACACCATATATTTT.

The chain employs TRBV10-2 and TRBJ2-1; 7 nucleotides align to TRBD2. The junction had 10 bases not matched to a gene; V was cut back by 2 bases and J by 3 bases. This CDR3 spans 17 amino acids. From germline, CDR1 is WSHSY and CDR2 SAAADI. As DNA, the CDR3 is TGCGCCAGCAGTGAGAGTGGGAGGGCCCCTATCTACAATGAGCAGTTCTTC. Translated: CASSESGRAPIYNEQFF.

The rearrangement uses TRBV30 and TRBJ1-1; perhaps TRBD1 as D (5 bases). Germline CDR1 is GTSNPN and CDR2 is SVGIG (reference sequence). The CDR3 length is 13 residues. This CDR3 is CAATGFVETEAFF. The DNA for the CDR3 is TGTGCTGCTACAGGATTTGTAGAGACTGAAGCTTTCTTT.

The rearrangement uses TRBV11-2 and TRBJ1-3; D may be TRBD1 (5 bases). The CDR3 runs to 14 residues. V lost 1 base and J lost 4, with 8 bases in between. Germline loops: CDR1 SGHAT, CDR2 FQNNGV. The DNA for the CDR3 is TGTGCCAGCAGCTTAGCAGGGATCGGAAACACCATATATTTT. Its protein product is CASSLAGIGNTIYF. The full variable domain, in which reference TRBV11-2 and TRBJ1-3 provide the parts outside the CDR3, is EAGVAQSPRYKIIEKRQSVAFWCNPISGHATLYWYQQILGQGPKLLIQFQNNGVVDDSQLPKDRFSAERLKGVDSTLKIQPAKLEDSAVYLCASSLAGIGNTIYFGEGSWLTVV.

The chain links TRBV2 to TRBJ2-3; D is possibly TRBD1 (6 bases). This CDR3 has 11 residues. Trimming took off 9 bases at V and 4 bases at J, with 8 bases between the two ends. Germline assignment: CDR1 SNHLY and CDR2 FYNNEI. In DNA, the CDR3 is TGTGCCAGTTACAGGGCAGATACGCAGTATTTT. Encoded protein: CASYRADTQYF.

This clone was seen a handful of times. The J gene is TRBJ2-1, the V gene TRBV5-5; 9 bases line up with TRBD2. Per the germline V gene, CDR1 is SGHKS and CDR2 is YYEKEE (reference sequence). The CDR3 is 14 amino acids. The ends lost 5 bases at V and 10 bases at J; junction bases unmatched: 10. CDR3 sequence reads: CASRGGRALGEQFF. CDR3 nucleotide sequence: TGTGCCAGCAGAGGCGGGAGGGCCCTCGGGGAGCAGTTCTTC.

The rearrangement joins TRBV27 to TRBJ2-7; 8 nucleotides align to TRBD2. The germline gives CDR1 MNHEY, CDR2 SMNVEV (reference sequence). V lost 6 bases and J lost 1; bases outside the gene matches: 14. This CDR3 region has 17 residues. The CDR3 DNA reads as TGTGCCAGCAGCCCGGGGGGGGCGGGAGGTTGGTCCTACGAGCAGTACTTC. As protein: CASSPGGAGGWSYEQYF.

In the case of this clone: The same CDR3 can be traced to other DNA sequences in this sample. The V call is TRBV24-1, the J call TRBJ2-5; D might be TRBD2 (5 bases). The CDR3 sequence is 15 residues long. Per the germline V gene, CDR1 is KGHDR and CDR2 is SFDVKD. The V gene lost 3 bases and the J gene lost 4 bases, with 14 bases spanning the gap. The CDR3 protein is CATSDGGRGRETQYF. Written as DNA, the CDR3 is TGTGCCACCAGTGATGGAGGCAGAGGGCGAGAGACCCAGTACTTC.

The gene calls are TRBV2 and TRBJ1-6; TRBD1 aligns across 9 bases. This CDR3 is 15 amino acids long. J lost 13 bases, V lost 4 bases, and 11 bases had no gene match. Germline-derived CDR1 and CDR2 are SNHLY and FYNNEI. CDR3 DNA sequence: TGTGCCAGCAGTGTATCAGGGACAGGGTTGACTCCCCTCCACTTT. Amino acid sequence: CASSVSGTGLTPLHF.

V is TRBV2 and J is TRBJ2-1, with D maybe TRBD2 (6 bases). CDR3 length equals 12 residues. Germline V lookup: CDR1 SNHLY, CDR2 FYNNEI. Trimming shortened V by 4 bases and J by 12 bases, and 13 bases separated the two germline ends. The CDR3 DNA is TGTGCCAGCAGTGTCCGGGGGATAGGGCAGTTCTTC. Protein: CASSVRGIGQFF.

The chain recombines TRBV12-5 with TRBJ2-2, with TRBD1 matching 8 bases. Looked up from germline, CDR1 is LGHNT and CDR2 is FRNRAP. This CDR3 has 18 amino acids. The trim removed 1 base at V and 6 bases at J, leaving 13 bases unmatched. The CDR3, as DNA: TGTGCTAGTGGTTTGGGTTATATGGAGGACAGGGTGTCCGGGGAGCTGTTTTTT. Protein sequence: CASGLGYMEDRVSGELFF.

This clone has more than one count but fewer than ten. The chain employs TRBV6-5 and TRBJ1-5; 11 bases fit TRBD1. The ends lost 8 bases at V and 6 bases at J; junction bases unmatched: 3. Germline CDR1 reads MNHEY; CDR2 reads SVGAGI. This CDR3 is built from 13 residues. CDR3 sequence (DNA): TGTGCCAGCTCCGGGACAGGGGGTCAGCCCCAGCATTTT. It yields the protein CASSGTGGQPQHF.

The chain links TRBV12-3 or TRBV12-4 to TRBJ2-3; possibly TRBD2 for D (6 bases). V gave up 6 bases and J gave up 5 bases, with 9 bases separating them. The CDR3 length is 12 residues. CDR3 amino acids: CASRLGLDTQYF. The CDR3 DNA reads as TGTGCCAGCAGGCTGGGACTAGATACGCAGTATTTT.

The V and J genes are TRBV19 and TRBJ1-2, with TRBD1 as a possible D gene (6 bases). Germline V CDR1 and CDR2: LNHDA, SQIVND (reference sequence). Between the trimmed V and J ends, which lost 5 bases and 6 bases, there was a span of 19 bases. This CDR3 contains 15 residues. The CDR3 is CASSDPSGGKDGYTF. In DNA, the CDR3 is TGTGCCAGTAGTGATCCCTCGGGGGGCAAAGATGGCTACACCTTC.

This rearrangement joins TRBV7-2 to TRBJ2-7; tentatively, D is TRBD1 (6 bases). The CDR3 has 15 residues. V was clipped by 1 base and J by 5 bases, with 15 bases between them. CDR1 is SGHTA and CDR2 is FQGNSA in the germline V gene. The CDR3 loop reads CASSLGRGVGNEQYF. CDR3 nucleotide sequence: TGTGCCAGCAGCTTAGGCAGGGGCGTCGGTAACGAGCAGTACTTC.

This rearrangement joins TRBV4-1 to TRBJ2-7, with a possible D match to TRBD1 (5 bases). Germline V gene lookup returns CDR1 MGHRA and CDR2 YSYEKL. The CDR3 has 13 residues. V lost 3 bases and J 4 bases, leaving 10 bases between the germline ends. The CDR3 reads CASSHHRSYEQYF. The DNA of the CDR3 is TGCGCCAGCAGCCATCACAGGAGTTACGAGCAGTACTTC.

V gene TRBV28 combines with J gene TRBJ2-2; D unresolved. CDR1 is MDHEN and CDR2 is SYDVKM in the germline V gene. V lost 8 bases and J lost 7, with 5 bases in between. The CDR3 is made up of 10 amino acids. This CDR3 reads CASGVGELFF. The CDR3 DNA sequence: TGTGCCAGCGGAGTCGGGGAGCTGTTTTTT.

The count of this clone is one. The V call is TRBV7-9, the J call TRBJ1-1; D is undetermined. Germline assignment: CDR1 SEHNR and CDR2 FQNEAQ (reference sequence). The ends were cut back, 11 bases at V and 1 base at J, with 5 bases in the middle. This CDR3 has 10 residues. The CDR3 nucleotides are TGTGCCGGAGGGAACACTGAAGCTTTCTTT. This sequence encodes CAGGNTEAFF.